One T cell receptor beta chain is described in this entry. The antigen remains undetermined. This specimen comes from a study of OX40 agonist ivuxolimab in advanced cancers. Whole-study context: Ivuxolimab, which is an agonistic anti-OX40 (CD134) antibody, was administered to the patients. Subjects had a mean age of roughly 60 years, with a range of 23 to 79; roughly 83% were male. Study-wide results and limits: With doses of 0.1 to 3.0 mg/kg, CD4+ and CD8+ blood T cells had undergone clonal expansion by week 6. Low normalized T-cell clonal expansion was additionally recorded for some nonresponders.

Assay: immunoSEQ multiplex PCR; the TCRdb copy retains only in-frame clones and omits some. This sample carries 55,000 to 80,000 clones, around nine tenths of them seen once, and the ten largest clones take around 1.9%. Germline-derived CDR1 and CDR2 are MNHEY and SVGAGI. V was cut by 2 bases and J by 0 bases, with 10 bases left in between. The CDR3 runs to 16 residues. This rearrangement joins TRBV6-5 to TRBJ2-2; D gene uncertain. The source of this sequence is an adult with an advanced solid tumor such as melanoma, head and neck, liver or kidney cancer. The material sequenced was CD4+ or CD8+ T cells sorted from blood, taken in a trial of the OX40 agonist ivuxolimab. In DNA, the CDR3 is TGTGCCAGCAGTTACACCGTTAGCCCGAACACCGGGGAGCTGTTTTTT. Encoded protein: CASSYTVSPNTGELFF.